One sample yielded the 21 T cell receptor beta chains listed below, sequenced in a study of glioma-infiltrating T cells. The iRepertoire nested amplicon-rescue multiplex PCR amplified TCR alpha and beta CDR3s from RNA. TCRdb independently ran MiXCR on the multiplex PCR reads; one entry per CDR3 protein. The table records roughly 100,000 distinct CDR3 sequences, 25% to 30% of them present only once. What was sequenced was glioma tissue, nonneoplastic brain tissue, or PBMCs (not recorded which). Receptors originate from a human donor with low-grade glioma or glioblastoma, undergoing nonglioma brain surgery, or in good health (not recorded which).

This clonotype occurred many times. The chain is built from TRBV7-2 and TRBJ1-1; D call uncertain. This CDR3 has 15 residues. Trimming pared 2 bases from V and 6 bases from J, leaving 16 bases between. Germline lookup yields CDR1 SGHTA and CDR2 FQGNSA. The CDR3 protein is CASSLISAADAEAFF. DNA for the CDR3: TGTGCCAGCAGCTTAATATCCGCCGCGGACGCTGAAGCTTTCTTT.

Only a few counts were recorded for this clonotype. The chain couples TRBV19 to TRBJ2-4; 9 positions agree with TRBD2. Trimming at V came to 6 bases and at J to 0 bases, leaving 9 bases not matched to a gene. Per the germline V gene, CDR1 is LNHDA and CDR2 is SQIVND (reference sequence). The CDR3 has 17 residues. CDR3 region: CASSISGGVVAKNIQYF. The CDR3 nucleotides read TGTGCCAGTAGCATTAGCGGGGGCGTGGTAGCCAAAAACATTCAGTACTTC.

With respect to this clonotype: The junction departs from the called germline gene at one end, perhaps through a read error. The chain joins TRBV7-2 to TRBJ1-2, with a possible D match to TRBD1 (5 bases). Germline CDR1 is SGHTA and CDR2 is FQGNSA. The CDR3 contains 15 residues. The CDR3 bases are TGTGCCAGCAGCTTAGGCGGGGGGGATGACTATTGCTACACCTTC. Its protein is CASSLGGGDDYCYTF.

This clonotype was recorded at least ten times. J is TRBJ1-3 and V is TRBV7-2; D remains unclear. V lost 1 base and J lost 4, with 5 bases in between. This CDR3 has 13 amino acids. In germline, CDR1 is SGHTA, CDR2 FQGNSA. The CDR3 nucleotides are TGTGCCAGCAGCTTAGATGTGGGAAACACCATATATTTT. Translating gives CASSLDVGNTIYF.

The chain links TRBV7-2 to TRBJ1-2; 8 nucleotides line up with TRBD1. The CDR3 runs to 15 residues. Germline V gene lookup returns CDR1 SGHTA and CDR2 FQGNSA. V gave up 5 bases and J gave up 14 bases; unmatched junction bases: 19. CDR3 protein: CASSKQGDLNYAYTF. CDR3 coding DNA: TGTGCCAGCAGCAAACAGGGGGACCTTAACTATGCCTATACCTTC.

This clonotype was seen only a few times. The chain combines TRBV4-3 with TRBJ1-2; D is unresolved. Trimming removed 0 bases at V and 5 bases at J, with 16 bases between. This CDR3 spans 16 amino acids. From germline, CDR1 is LGHNA and CDR2 YSLEER. The CDR3 DNA is TGCGCCAGCAGCCAAGAAGGAGCGACAAGGGCATATGGCTACACCTTC. Its translation: CASSQEGATRAYGYTF.

There are many counts of this clonotype. The chain couples TRBV6-2 or TRBV6-3 to TRBJ2-7, with D perhaps matching TRBD2 (5 bases). The germline V and J ends were trimmed by 2 bases and 5 bases, with 10 bases remaining between them. The CDR3 runs to 13 residues. Germline V lookup: CDR1 MNHEY, CDR2 SVGEGT. CDR3 in DNA: TGTGCCAGCAGTTACGATGGACTCCACGAGCAGTACTTC. The encoded protein is CASSYDGLHEQYF.

V is TRBV2 and J is TRBJ1-4; D call uncertain. V dropped 6 bases and J dropped 1 base, with 6 bases sitting between them. Germline values: CDR1 SNHLY, CDR2 FYNNEI. The CDR3 extends over 13 amino acids. The CDR3 is CASRSETNEKLFF. The CDR3 nucleotides are TGTGCCAGCAGATCCGAAACTAATGAAAAACTGTTTTTT.

The chain carries TRBV12-3 or TRBV12-4 and TRBJ1-1; the D gene is possibly TRBD1 (6 bases). Trimming shortened V by 6 bases and J by 4 bases, and 15 bases separated the two germline ends. This CDR3 contains 14 residues. As DNA, the CDR3 is TGTGCCAGCAGGTTGGATACAGGGTCCACTGAAGCTTTCTTT. It specifies CASRLDTGSTEAFF.

The gene calls are TRBV11-2 and TRBJ2-3, with D possibly TRBD2 on 5 matching bases. The CDR3 contains 12 residues. CDR1 SGHAT and CDR2 FQNNGV come from the germline V gene. CDR3 residues: CTISGFTDTQYF. The CDR3 nucleotides read TGTACCATCAGCGGATTCACAGATACGCAGTATTTT.

The V and J genes are TRBV4-1 and TRBJ2-3, with D hard to call. Trimming left V 0 bases short and J 1 base short, with 11 bases between. CDR3 length: 16 amino acids. Germline V gene lookup returns CDR1 MGHRA and CDR2 YSYEKL. The CDR3 DNA reads TGCGCCAGCAGCCAAGAAGGTGCCCGGGGCACAGATACGCAGTATTTT. Translation: CASSQEGARGTDTQYF.

This clonotype was detected only a few times. This may be a read error: a much more frequent sequence differs by one nucleotide. The V call is TRBV15, the J call TRBJ1-5, with D unclear. The CDR3 runs 15 residues. The germline CDR1 and CDR2 sequences are LNHNV and YYDKDF (reference sequence). In DNA, the CDR3 is TGTGCCACCAGCGGAGATGTAGGTCCCAATCAGCCCCAGCATTTT. It translates to CATSGDVGPNQPQHF.

The genes are TRBV4-3 and TRBJ2-3, with 11 bases aligning to TRBD2. Germline V gives CDR1 LGHNA, CDR2 YSLEER. V dropped 8 bases and J dropped 5; count of bases not matched to a gene: 9. This CDR3 comprises 15 residues. CDR3 in DNA: TGCGCCAGCGGCTATAGCGGGGGGGCGGGAGATACGCAGTATTTT. Translating it yields CASGYSGGAGDTQYF.

On this clonotype itself: A much larger clone lies one base from this, so it may be a read error. The CDR3 coding sequence is TGTGCCAGCAGATACGGGACACAAGCCCACGAGCAGTTCTTC. As protein: CASRYGTQAHEQFF. The chain is built from TRBV7-2 and TRBJ2-1, with D perhaps TRBD1 (6 bases). Trimming stripped 6 bases from V and 10 bases from J, with 19 bases between. Germline V CDR1 and CDR2: SGHTA, FQGNSA. This CDR3 contains 14 residues. Full variable domain (remainder filled in from reference TRBV7-2 and TRBJ2-1): GAGVSQSPSNKVTEKGKDVELRCDPISGHTALYWYRQSLGQGLEFLIYFQGNSAPDKSGLPSDRFSAERTGGSVSTLTIQRTQQEDSAVYLCASRYGTQAHEQFFGPGTRLTVL.

This clonotype was recorded many times. V gene TRBV2 combines with J gene TRBJ2-3; D not resolved. Per the germline V gene, CDR1 is SNHLY and CDR2 is FYNNEI. The V and J ends lost 8 bases and 4 bases respectively, with 7 bases between them. The CDR3 contains 11 residues. CDR3 residues: CASARSDTQYF. The CDR3 coding sequence is TGTGCCAGCGCCAGGTCAGATACGCAGTATTTT. Together with reference TRBV2 and TRBJ2-3, the CDR3 gives the full variable domain: EPEVTQTPSHQVTQMGQEVILRCVPISNHLYFYWYRQILGQKVEFLVSFYNNEISEKSEIFDDQFSVERPDGSNFTLKIRSTKLEDSAMYFCASARSDTQYFGPGTRLTVL.

In this sample, this clonotype turned up many times. This chain links TRBV6-2 or TRBV6-3 with TRBJ2-1; D may be TRBD2 (7 bases). The CDR3 spans 15 residues. The germline CDR1 and CDR2 sequences are MNHEY and SVGEGT. V lost 4 bases and J 9 bases, leaving 19 bases between the germline ends. The CDR3 sequence is CASSLPSPGGVEQFF. The CDR3 DNA is TGTGCCAGCAGTTTACCATCCCCGGGGGGCGTTGAGCAGTTCTTC.

About this clonotype itself: A read error may be the cause here, since a much bigger clone is one base away. V is TRBV20-1 and J is TRBJ2-5, with unresolved D. The CDR3 totals 12 residues. From germline, CDR1 is DFQATT and CDR2 SNEGSKA (reference sequence). The CDR3 DNA follows: TGCAGTGCTAGGCCGAACCAAGAGACCCGGTACTTC. Translating it yields CSARPNQETRYF.

A word on this clonotype: A read error may explain this, as a much larger clone is one base away. The rearrangement uses TRBV6-5 and TRBJ2-1; weak D call: TRBD1 (5 bases). Germline V gene sequence: CDR1 MNHEY, CDR2 SVGAGI. CDR3 size: 16 residues. The DNA for the CDR3 is TGTGCCGGCAGTTATCCAGGGATCCATCCCTACAATGAGCAGTTCTTC. Its protein is CAGSYPGIHPYNEQFF.

V and J are TRBV20-1 and TRBJ2-3; perhaps TRBD2 as D (5 bases). CDR1 and CDR2 from the germline V gene are DFQATT and SNEGSKA (reference sequence). V was shortened by 3 bases and J by 12 bases, with 7 bases between the two germline ends. The CDR3 has 9 amino acids. CDR3 nucleotide sequence: TGCAGTGCTAGGGACTCTCAGTATTTT. Its translation: CSARDSQYF.

At least ten counts were recorded for this clonotype. V gene TRBV7-3 combines with J gene TRBJ2-3; 8 bases are shared with TRBD2. The germline CDR1 and CDR2 sequences are SGHTA and FQGTGA. The CDR3 sequence is 14 residues long. The ends lost 8 bases at V and 4 bases at J; junction bases unmatched: 8. The CDR3 nucleotides are TGTGCCAGCGCCAGGACTAGCCAGTCAGATACGCAGTATTTT. Protein product: CASARTSQSDTQYF.

Of note for this clonotype: Its ends do not fully match the called genes, so a read error is possible. For the CDR3, the DNA is TGCTCCAGCAGCCAAGATTATGGGAGTTATAGCAATCAGCCCCAGCATTTT. This gives the protein CSSSQDYGSYSNQPQHF. The rearrangement joins TRBV4-3 to TRBJ1-5; D gene unclear. This CDR3 has 17 amino acids. The V gene's germline CDR1 is LGHNA and CDR2 YSLEER.